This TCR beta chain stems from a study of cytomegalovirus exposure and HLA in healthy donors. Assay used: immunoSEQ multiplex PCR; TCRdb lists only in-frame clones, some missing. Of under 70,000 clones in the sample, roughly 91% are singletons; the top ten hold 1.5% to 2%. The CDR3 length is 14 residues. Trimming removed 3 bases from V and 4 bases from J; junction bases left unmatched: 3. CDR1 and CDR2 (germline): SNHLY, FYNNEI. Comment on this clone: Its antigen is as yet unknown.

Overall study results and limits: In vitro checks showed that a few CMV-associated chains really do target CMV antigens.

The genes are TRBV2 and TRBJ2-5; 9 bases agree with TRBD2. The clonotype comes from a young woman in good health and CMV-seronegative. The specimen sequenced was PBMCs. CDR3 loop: CASSDGTSSETQYF. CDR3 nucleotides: TGTGCCAGCAGTGACGGGACTAGCTCAGAGACCCAGTACTTC.